This entry is about one T cell receptor (beta chain). TCR beta sequences were obtained from blood CD8+ and CD4+ T cells. Treatment-naive patients with stable or active relapsing-remitting disease served as multiple sclerosis controls. The CDR3 loop spans 16 amino acids. The germline V gene encodes CDR1 LNHDA and CDR2 SQIVND (reference sequence). The ends were cut back, 1 base at V and 5 bases at J, with 15 bases in the middle. RNA in amounts of roughly 0.5 to 1 ug was reverse transcribed with random hexamers. The CDR3 of TCR beta was amplified by immunoSEQ multiplex PCR across 54 Vbeta and 13 Jbeta. TCRdb used MiXCR to reprocess the immunoSEQ multiplex PCR reads, holding one entry per CDR3 protein. The sample holds 250,000 or so distinct CDR3 sequences, roughly 95% seen once. This record comes from a study of CD8 T cells in Susac syndrome.

The chain employs TRBV19 and TRBJ2-1; possible D gene TRBD2, 5 bases. This clonotype was obtained from a human donor with multiple sclerosis. Input material: CD4+ T cells from PBMCs. The CDR3 spells CASSIAAGGLDNEQFF. The CDR3 coding sequence is TGTGCCAGTAGTATAGCGGCGGGTGGCTTGGACAATGAGCAGTTCTTC.